This T cell receptor (beta chain) was found in a study of neoadjuvant anti-PD-1 for oral cavity cancer. Study summary: Around day 43, patients without progression received a fourth nivolumab dose before surgery.

Stage II-IVA oral cavity squamous cell carcinoma was new and untreated by systemic or radiation therapy. CDR1 SGHDT and CDR2 YYEEEE come from the germline V gene. The V and J ends lost 2 bases and 6 bases, in that order; junction bases with no gene match: 12. CDR3 size: 16 residues. To note about this clone: The antigen is not known.

Overall study results and limits: Post-nivolumab, blood T cell clonality was significantly elevated in non-responders. Treg/Th17 ratio rose with pretreatment blood and fell with post-treatment tumor TCRbeta clonality.

Clones were read by immunoSEQ multiplex PCR, and TCRdb kept only the in-frame ones, dropping some. The table has about 12,000 clones, about 65% seen once. The V and J genes are TRBV5-6 and TRBJ1-1, with 8 bases fitting TRBD1. The receptor's source is a person aged 35 to 85 with oral cavity squamous cell carcinoma. The sample in question was PBMCs, obtained before nivolumab (anti-PD-1) treatment. The CDR3 loop reads CASSFYARGQSSEAFF. For the CDR3, the DNA is TGTGCCAGCAGCTTTTATGCCAGGGGGCAAAGCTCTGAAGCTTTCTTT. Looking up the rest from reference TRBV5-6 and TRBJ1-1 gives the full variable domain: DAGVTQSPTHLIKTRGQQVTLRCSPKSGHDTVSWYQQALGQGPQFIFQYYEEEERQRGNFPDRFSGHQFPNYSSELNVNALLLGDSALYLCASSFYARGQSSEAFFGQGTRLTVV.